The clone carrying this T cell receptor (beta chain) was detected only once. This entry is derived from a study of cytomegalovirus exposure and HLA in healthy donors. The germline V gene encodes CDR1 SGHRS and CDR2 YFSETQ. This CDR3 is built from 15 residues. V was clipped by 6 bases and J by 4 bases; unmatched bases: 10. The method was immunoSEQ multiplex PCR; TCRdb's version includes in-frame clones alone and lacks a portion of them. The data contain approximately 150,000 clones, roughly nine tenths of them singletons. The chain has TRBV5-1 and TRBJ2-1; 7 positions agree with TRBD2. This clonotype originated in a woman under 30 in good health and CMV-seropositive. The sample taken for sequencing was PBMCs. The CDR3 loop is CASTTTSEVYNEQFF. DNA for the CDR3: TGCGCCAGCACCACCACTAGCGAAGTGTACAATGAGCAGTTCTTC.